The rows below give T cell receptor beta chains drawn from one sample of a study of neurological immune-mediated disorders. TCRdb re-called the 5' RACE reads with MiXCR, one entry per CDR3 protein. The sample includes roughly 48,000 distinct CDR3 sequences, about an eighth of them seen just once. The specimen was PBMCs. All receptors come from a male donor with HTLV-1-associated myelopathy (HAM/TSP). The CDR3 runs from the conserved cysteine through the conserved F or W. D genes are given only for firm matches. For some rows the clone size is stated as once, few or many, or as a class when expanded; others skip it.

v_gene,d_gene,abundance,len,j_gene,CDR3aa,CDR3nt
TRBV5-1,-,medium-sized,16,TRBJ1-2,CASSSPDSPINYGYTF,TGCGCCAGCAGCTCCCCGGACAGCCCGATTAACTATGGCTACACCTTC
TRBV7-9,TRBD1,many,15,TRBJ2-1,CASSLDRGLYNEQFF,TGTGCCAGCAGCTTAGACAGGGGGCTCTACAATGAGCAGTTCTTC
TRBV28,-,many,14,TRBJ1-5,CASSLEQPPEPQHF,TGTGCCAGCAGTTTAGAACAGCCCCCAGAGCCCCAGCATTTT
TRBV11-2,-,many,12,TRBJ2-3,CASSIHVDTQYF,TGTGCCAGCAGCATACACGTTGATACGCAGTATTTT
TRBV20-1,TRBD1,many,15,TRBJ2-7,CSARDPRGSSYEQYF,TGCAGTGCTAGAGACCCCAGGGGGAGCTCCTACGAGCAGTACTTC
TRBV7-2,TRBD2,few,15,TRBJ2-3,CASSLWRGGTDTQYF,TGTGCCAGCAGCTTATGGCGGGGAGGGACAGATACGCAGTATTTT
TRBV27,-,many,14,TRBJ1-2,CASSFRGRGYGYTF,TGTGCCAGCAGTTTCCGTGGCAGGGGATATGGCTACACCTTC
TRBV27,TRBD1,-,14,TRBJ1-2,CASSWDRGTYGYTF,TGTGCCAGCAGCTGGGACAGGGGAACCTATGGCTACACCTTC
TRBV28,-,medium-sized,12,TRBJ2-2,CVVFPNTGELFF,TGTGTCGTCTTTCCGAACACCGGGGAGCTGTTTTTT
TRBV18,-,-,15,TRBJ1-5,CASSPAAIAAQPQHF,TGTGCCAGCTCACCGGCAGCAATCGCGGCTCAGCCCCAGCATTTT
TRBV27,-,many,14,TRBJ1-5,CASSPRQFTQPQHF,TGTGCCAGCAGTCCCCGACAGTTCACTCAGCCCCAGCATTTT
TRBV7-8,TRBD1,many,15,TRBJ1-5,CASSAWTGDNQPQHF,TGTGCCAGCAGCGCCTGGACAGGGGACAATCAGCCCCAGCATTTT
TRBV6-1,-,-,14,TRBJ1-3,CASSVQGGANTIYF,TGTGCCAGCAGTGTCCAGGGAGGTGCAAACACCATATATTTT
TRBV7-6,TRBD1,many,14,TRBJ1-6,CASSPGTGVSPLHF,TGTGCCAGCAGCCCCGGGACAGGGGTATCACCCCTCCACTTT
TRBV5-6,-,many,16,TRBJ2-7,CASSAVGRGGRYEQYF,TGTGCCAGCAGCGCTGTGGGGCGGGGAGGTAGATACGAGCAGTACTTC
TRBV29-1,TRBD1,many,13,TRBJ2-7,CSAGGTGAYEQYF,TGCAGCGCAGGGGGCACAGGTGCCTACGAGCAGTACTTC
TRBV5-6,TRBD1,many,15,TRBJ2-5,CASSSMDRGQETQYF,TGTGCCAGCAGCTCGATGGACAGGGGCCAAGAGACCCAGTACTTC
TRBV5-5,TRBD1,many,18,TRBJ2-2,CASSLLTTGTSGTGELFF,TGTGCCAGCAGCTTGTTAACGACAGGGACCTCGGGCACCGGGGAGCTGTTTTTT
TRBV12-3/TRBV12-4,TRBD1,many,12,TRBJ1-2,CASSRDSYGYTF,TGTGCCAGCAGTCGGGACAGCTATGGCTACACCTTC
TRBV7-7,-,many,13,TRBJ2-5,CASSQRVQETQYF,TGTGCCAGCAGCCAGAGAGTCCAAGAGACCCAGTACTTC
TRBV7-2,-,few,12,TRBJ2-3,CASRSASDTQYF,TGTGCCAGCAGGTCCGCGAGTGATACGCAGTATTTT
TRBV3-1,-,many,16,TRBJ2-1,CASSPLGGHSYNEQFF,TGTGCCAGCAGCCCCCTGGGCGGACACTCCTACAATGAGCAGTTCTTC
TRBV5-1,-,many,15,TRBJ2-1,CASSLHIFGAEEQFF,TGCGCCAGCAGCTTACACATTTTCGGGGCAGAGGAGCAGTTCTTC
TRBV5-6,-,-,14,TRBJ1-5,CASSLSGTNQPQHF,TGTGCCAGCAGCTTGTCAGGGACCAATCAGCCCCAGCATTTT
TRBV5-1,TRBD2,many,14,TRBJ2-1,CASSPGEGINEQFF,TGCGCCAGCAGCCCCGGGGAGGGGATCAATGAGCAGTTCTTC
TRBV5-8,-,many,16,TRBJ2-3,CASSLLVGGDTDTQYF,TGTGCCAGCAGCTTGTTGGTCGGAGGAGACACAGATACGCAGTATTTT
TRBV9,TRBD2,many,15,TRBJ2-1,CASSVELAGENEQFF,TGTGCCAGCAGCGTAGAACTAGCGGGGGAAAATGAGCAGTTCTTC
TRBV7-3,-,-,16,TRBJ2-3,CASSSIRDPNTDTQYF,TGTGCCAGCAGCTCGATCCGGGACCCCAACACAGATACGCAGTATTTT
TRBV5-1,TRBD1,many,15,TRBJ2-2,CASSVDRVGTGELFF,TGCGCCAGCAGCGTGGACAGGGTGGGCACCGGGGAGCTGTTTTTT
TRBV7-2,-,many,13,TRBJ2-2,CASSSLLHGELFF,TGTGCCAGCAGCTCTCTACTTCACGGGGAGCTGTTTTTT
TRBV20-1,-,many,16,TRBJ2-1,CSASDRQVFAYNEQFF,TGCAGTGCTAGTGACCGACAGGTCTTCGCATACAATGAGCAGTTCTTC
TRBV20-1,TRBD1,many,13,TRBJ1-2,CSGRAGGNYGYTF,TGCAGTGGTAGGGCAGGGGGAAACTATGGCTACACCTTC
TRBV11-3,-,medium-sized,15,TRBJ1-2,CASSLDSRREDGYTF,TGTGCCAGCAGCTTAGATTCTCGGCGCGAGGATGGCTACACCTTC
TRBV6-2/TRBV6-3,-,many,15,TRBJ2-7,CASLAFEGQSYEQYF,TGTGCCAGCCTAGCCTTCGAGGGACAATCCTACGAGCAGTACTTC
TRBV3-1,-,many,15,TRBJ2-1,CASSQAGGAGGRKFF,TGTGCCAGCAGCCAAGCTGGAGGGGCCGGGGGGCGAAAGTTCTTC
TRBV9,TRBD1,many,14,TRBJ2-2,CASSVRTGSGELFF,TGTGCCAGCAGCGTCCGGACAGGGTCCGGGGAGCTGTTTTTT
TRBV20-1,-,many,16,TRBJ2-3,CSARDPGLISTDTQYF,TGCAGTGCTAGAGATCCCGGACTCATTAGCACAGATACGCAGTATTTT
TRBV12-3/TRBV12-4,-,many,16,TRBJ2-4,CASSLASNRAKNIQYF,TGTGCCAGCAGTTTAGCGTCGAACAGGGCCAAAAACATTCAGTACTTC
TRBV6-5,-,few,16,TRBJ2-5,CASSTSGAGDEGTQYF,TGTGCCAGCAGCACTTCAGGGGCCGGGGACGAAGGGACCCAGTACTTC
TRBV24-1,-,-,13,TRBJ2-7,CATSDLPGQIQYF,TGTGCCACCAGTGATTTGCCAGGGCAGATACAGTACTTC
TRBV6-1,TRBD1,many,14,TRBJ1-2,CASTEGQGAYGYTF,TGTGCCAGCACCGAAGGACAGGGGGCATACGGCTACACCTTC
TRBV28,TRBD2,many,16,TRBJ2-1,CASSLITSGGNNEQFF,TGTGCCAGCAGTTTAATAACTAGCGGGGGCAACAATGAGCAGTTCTTC
TRBV10-3,-,many,13,TRBJ2-1,CAIKDNSYNEQFF,TGTGCCATCAAGGACAACTCCTACAATGAGCAGTTCTTC
TRBV20-1,-,many,14,TRBJ1-1,CSAAGGRASGLAFF,TGCAGTGCCGCGGGGGGGAGGGCGAGCGGGTTAGCTTTCTTT
TRBV5-1,-,many,16,TRBJ1-1,CASSPGVFPLNTEAFF,TGCGCCAGCAGCCCAGGGGTTTTCCCTCTGAACACTGAAGCTTTCTTT
TRBV7-2,-,many,14,TRBJ2-3,CASSLFQSTDTQYF,TGTGCCAGCAGCTTATTTCAGAGTACAGATACGCAGTATTTT
TRBV28,TRBD2,many,15,TRBJ2-5,CASRLGGGAVETQYF,TGTGCCAGCAGACTCGGCGGGGGGGCCGTAGAGACCCAGTACTTC
TRBV20-1,-,-,13,TRBJ2-5,CSALPPPQETQYF,TGCAGTGCCCTTCCCCCGCCCCAAGAGACCCAGTACTTC
TRBV28,-,many,12,TRBJ2-7,CASSFNYYEQYF,TGTGCCAGCAGTTTCAACTATTACGAGCAGTACTTC
TRBV5-1,-,many,15,TRBJ2-1,CASSSGLQEGDEQFF,TGCGCCAGCAGCTCCGGACTGCAGGAGGGGGATGAGCAGTTCTTC
TRBV20-1,-,-,13,TRBJ2-7,CSARDDRIYEQYF,TGCAGTGCTAGAGACGACAGAATCTACGAGCAGTACTTC
TRBV7-2,-,many,12,TRBJ1-5,CASSLDRQPQHF,TGTGCCAGCAGCTTAGACCGTCAGCCCCAGCATTTT
TRBV6-6,-,many,11,TRBJ2-7,CASSQIYEQYF,TGTGCCAGCAGCCAGATCTACGAGCAGTACTTC
TRBV25-1,-,many,13,TRBJ1-1,CASSQWGDTEAFF,TGTGCCAGCAGCCAATGGGGGGACACTGAAGCTTTCTTT
TRBV5-1,TRBD1,many,15,TRBJ1-2,CASSLEGQGLYGYTF,TGCGCCAGCAGCTTGGAAGGACAGGGTCTCTATGGCTACACCTTC
TRBV29-1,TRBD1,-,14,TRBJ2-7,CSASGDRVSREQYF,TGCAGCGCCAGTGGAGACAGGGTATCTCGCGAGCAGTACTTC
TRBV20-1,-,many,14,TRBJ2-3,CSARANAGTDTQYF,TGCAGTGCTAGAGCTAACGCCGGCACAGATACGCAGTATTTT
TRBV5-1,TRBD1,-,16,TRBJ2-2,CASNSGDRGFTGELFF,TGCGCCAGCAATTCCGGAGACAGGGGGTTCACCGGGGAGCTGTTTTTT
TRBV9,TRBD1,many,15,TRBJ2-2,CASSVGTGDTGELFF,TGTGCCAGCAGCGTCGGGACAGGGGACACCGGGGAGCTGTTTTTT